These 31 T cell receptor beta chains were sequenced from one sample in a study of OX40 agonist ivuxolimab in advanced cancers. Libraries were made using the immunoSEQ multiplex PCR assay. The table comes from immuneACCESS by way of TCRdb, which keeps in-frame sequences with V and J called. Part of the clones is missing from these tables; in studies checked, under half for an unresolved V gene and the rest for unknown reasons. The sample table shows 75,000 to 80,000 clones, and 80% to 90% are seen once. Less than 0.7% of the sample is held by the ten biggest clonotypes. The sequences come from CD4+ or CD8+ T cells sorted from blood, collected in a trial of the OX40 agonist ivuxolimab. The receptor set was obtained from an adult with an advanced solid tumor such as melanoma, head and neck, liver or kidney cancer.

For the CDR3, the DNA is TGTGCCTGGAGTGTAGGGGGTGAAGCTTTCTTT. Amino acids: CAWSVGGEAFF. V is TRBV30 and J is TRBJ1-1; the D gene is possibly TRBD1 (6 bases). The CDR3 runs to 11 residues. The V gene lost 0 bases and the J gene lost 7 bases, with 6 bases spanning the gap. Germline CDR1 and CDR2: GTSNPN and SVGIG (reference sequence).

This rearrangement joins TRBV7-2 to TRBJ2-5; D gene ambiguous. V dropped 3 bases and J dropped 5 bases, with 16 bases sitting between them. This CDR3 has 15 amino acids. The germline V gene has CDR1 SGHTA and CDR2 FQGNSA. CDR3 amino acids: CASSFSSLLGETQYF. The CDR3 DNA is TGTGCCAGCAGCTTTAGCAGTCTCTTAGGGGAGACCCAGTACTTC.

The chain links TRBV29-1 to TRBJ1-2, with TRBD1 identical over 7 bases. Germline V CDR1 and CDR2: SQVTM, ANQGSEA. The CDR3 is 14 residues long. Trimming removed 3 bases from V and 0 bases from J; junction bases left unmatched: 4. CDR3: CSVDDRAPNYGYTF. DNA of the CDR3: TGCAGCGTTGACGACAGGGCCCCTAACTATGGCTACACCTTC.

The chain carries TRBV30 and TRBJ1-4; the D is unclear. Per the germline V gene, CDR1 is GTSNPN and CDR2 is SVGIG (reference sequence). V lost 1 base to trimming and J lost 4 bases, with 7 bases between them. The CDR3 is 13 residues long. CDR3 loop: CAWSGAGNEKLFF. As DNA, the CDR3 is TGTGCCTGGAGTGGGGCGGGTAATGAAAAACTGTTTTTT.

This chain joins TRBV30 and TRBJ1-2, with D possibly TRBD1 on 5 matching bases. Trimming stripped 4 bases from V and 4 bases from J, with 13 bases between. The germline gives CDR1 GTSNPN, CDR2 SVGIG (reference sequence). CDR3 length equals 13 residues. In nucleotides, the CDR3 is TGTGCCTGGACCGGTGGGGGGGGCTATGGCTACACCTTC. Amino acids: CAWTGGGGYGYTF.

The V gene is TRBV18, the J gene TRBJ2-3, with 11 bases that match TRBD2. V was clipped by 0 bases and J by 3 bases; unmatched bases: 8. From germline, CDR1 is KGHSH and CDR2 LQKENI. The CDR3 is 18 amino acids. CDR3 sequence: CASSPPVLGTSGTDTQYF. The CDR3 DNA is TGTGCCAGCTCACCACCGGTATTAGGGACTAGCGGAACAGATACGCAGTATTTT. The full variable domain, its missing parts supplied by reference TRBV18 and TRBJ2-3, is NAGVMQNPRHLVRRRGQEARLRCSPMKGHSHVYWYRQLPEEGLKFMVYLQKENIIDESGMPKERFSAEFPKEGPSILRIQQVVRGDSAAYFCASSPPVLGTSGTDTQYFGPGTRLTVL.

J is TRBJ1-1 and V is TRBV6-5; 8 bases fit TRBD1. Unmatched junction bases numbered 8, after V lost 6 bases and J lost 8 bases. Germline-derived CDR1 and CDR2 are MNHEY and SVGAGI. The CDR3 is made up of 13 amino acids. This CDR3 is CASREPDRGEAFF. The CDR3 DNA follows: TGTGCCAGCAGAGAGCCCGACAGGGGCGAAGCTTTCTTT.

V gene TRBV9 combines with J gene TRBJ1-1, with no clear D. Germline values: CDR1 SGDLS, CDR2 YYNGEE. The CDR3 extends over 13 amino acids. Trimming pared 0 bases from V and 2 bases from J, leaving 5 bases between. CDR3 amino acids: CASSVATNTEAFF. The DNA of the CDR3 is TGTGCCAGCAGCGTAGCAACTAACACTGAAGCTTTCTTT. The full variable domain, completed using reference TRBV9 and TRBJ1-1, is DSGVTQTPKHLITATGQRVTLRCSPRSGDLSVYWYQQSLDQGLQFLIQYYNGEERAKGNILERFSAQQFPDLHSELNLSSLELGDSALYFCASSVATNTEAFFGQGTRLTVV.

J is TRBJ1-2 and V is TRBV19; D call uncertain. The CDR3 contains 16 residues. The germline V gene encodes CDR1 LNHDA and CDR2 SQIVND (reference sequence). The V end lost 0 bases, the J end lost 4 bases, and 15 bases lay between the germline ends. CDR3 sequence reads: CASSIDPTGSTYGYTF. In DNA, the CDR3 is TGTGCCAGTAGTATAGACCCCACTGGGAGTACCTATGGCTACACCTTC.

The gene calls are TRBV10-1 and TRBJ1-2; D gene ambiguous. Trimming removed 5 bases at V and 4 bases at J, with 11 bases between. Germline V gene data show CDR1 as WNHNN and CDR2 as SYGVQD (reference sequence). The CDR3 runs to 13 residues. The CDR3 is CASSPRGSYGYTF. DNA for the CDR3: TGCGCCAGCAGTCCACGAGGGAGCTATGGCTACACCTTC.

The chain joins TRBV5-1 to TRBJ2-7; a weak D match, TRBD1 (6 bases). V shed 0 bases and J shed 2 bases, with 12 bases lying between them. Per germline, CDR1 SGHRS and CDR2 YFSETQ. This CDR3 is 15 amino acids long. Here the CDR3 DNA reads TGCGCCAGCAGCTTGGACGGGACATCGGCCTACGAGCAGTACTTC. It yields the protein CASSLDGTSAYEQYF. Using reference TRBV5-1 and TRBJ2-7 for the parts outside the CDR3, the full variable domain is KAGVTQTPRYLIKTRGQQVTLSCSPISGHRSVSWYQQTPGQGLQFLFEYFSETQRNKGNFPGRFSGRQFSNSRSEMNVSTLELGDSALYLCASSLDGTSAYEQYFGPGTRLTVT.

The CDR3 region is CASSFRPGATEAFF. DNA of the CDR3: TGTGCCAGCAGCTTTAGGCCAGGGGCAACTGAAGCTTTCTTT. The chain combines TRBV5-6 with TRBJ1-1; D might be TRBD1 (6 bases). The V gene's germline CDR1 is SGHDT and CDR2 YYEEEE. V lost 2 bases and J 5 bases, leaving 13 bases between the germline ends. The CDR3 spans 14 residues.

The genes are TRBV10-3 and TRBJ2-5, with 7 bases aligning to TRBD1. The J call is in doubt because the DNA end fits TRBJ2-7 better. CDR3 length: 14 residues. Germline CDR1 is ENHRY and CDR2 is SYGVKD. This chain's CDR3 is CATQKGAEQYEQYF. The CDR3 region has the DNA TGTGCCACTCAAAAGGGGGCCGAACAATACGAGCAGTACTTC.

This rearrangement joins TRBV6-5 to TRBJ1-1; D remains unclear. Germline CDR1 is MNHEY and CDR2 is SVGAGI. The CDR3 loop spans 12 amino acids. V was shortened by 6 bases and J by 8 bases, with 13 bases between the two germline ends. The CDR3 DNA reads TGTGCCAGCAGCCGTGGACCTCACGAAGCTTTCTTT. Its protein product is CASSRGPHEAFF.

The genes are TRBV29-1 and TRBJ2-7, with D maybe TRBD2 (5 bases). V dropped 6 bases and J dropped 1 base, with 16 bases sitting between them. CDR3 size: 14 residues. Germline CDR1 reads SQVTM; CDR2 reads ANQGSEA. CDR3 protein: CSVSRTPGSYEQYF. Here the CDR3 DNA reads TGCAGCGTCTCCCGGACCCCGGGATCCTACGAGCAGTACTTC.

The V call is TRBV10-3, the J call TRBJ2-7; a possible D gene is TRBD2 (6 bases). The CDR3 has 13 amino acids. Trimming left V 8 bases short and J 3 bases short, with 14 bases between. The germline V gene encodes CDR1 ENHRY and CDR2 SYGVKD. The CDR3 sequence is CAIARDSRYEQYF. The CDR3 bases are TGTGCCATCGCGAGGGACTCCCGCTACGAGCAGTACTTC.

The CDR3 nucleotides read TGTGCCAGCAGCATAGGGACTAGCGGGAGGGCAACCAATGAGCAGTTCTTC. This translates into CASSIGTSGRATNEQFF. The chain recombines TRBV11-2 with TRBJ2-1; 16 nucleotides agree with TRBD2. The CDR3 is 17 residues long. CDR1 SGHAT and CDR2 FQNNGV come from the germline V gene. The V and J ends lost 5 bases and 6 bases, in that order; junction bases with no gene match: 7.

The J gene is TRBJ2-7, the V gene TRBV10-1; 9 bases match TRBD2. Looked up from germline, CDR1 is WNHNN and CDR2 is SYGVQD (reference sequence). The junction had 2 bases not matched to a gene; V was cut back by 8 bases and J by 6 bases. The CDR3 is 11 amino acids. The CDR3: CASELAGEQYF. DNA for the CDR3: TGCGCCAGCGAACTAGCGGGCGAGCAGTACTTC.

This clone was seen only once. The genes are TRBV29-1 and TRBJ1-1; D is ambiguous. The CDR3 loop spans 13 amino acids. Trimming left V 4 bases short and J 1 base short, with 10 bases between. CDR1 and CDR2 (germline): SQVTM, ANQGSEA. The CDR3 DNA reads as TGCAGCGTTGCAAAGGGAGGGAACACTGAAGCTTTCTTT. Its translation: CSVAKGGNTEAFF. The full variable domain, rest sourced from reference TRBV29-1 and TRBJ1-1, is SAVISQKPSRDICQRGTSLTIQCQVDSQVTMMFWYRQQPGQSLTLIATANQGSEATYESGFVIDKFPISRPNLTFSTLTVSNMSPEDSSIYLCSVAKGGNTEAFFGQGTRLTVV.

The V call is TRBV10-1, the J call TRBJ2-7, with a weak D call TRBD2 (5 bases). The CDR3 runs 13 residues. From germline, CDR1 is WNHNN and CDR2 SYGVQD (reference sequence). Between the trimmed V and J ends, which lost 0 bases and 5 bases, there was a span of 8 bases. DNA for the CDR3: TGCGCCAGCAGTGAGTCCATGAGGGACGAGCAGTACTTC. Amino acids: CASSESMRDEQYF.

The chain has TRBV6-6 and TRBJ1-1; perhaps TRBD1 as D (5 bases). V was shortened by 8 bases and J by 1 base, with 11 bases between the two germline ends. The CDR3 has 13 amino acids. Germline V gene data show CDR1 as MNHNY and CDR2 as SVGAGI (reference sequence). The CDR3 sequence is CASEGQKNTEAFF. The CDR3 nucleotides are TGTGCCAGCGAGGGGCAGAAGAACACTGAAGCTTTCTTT.

V and J are TRBV19 and TRBJ2-2; D may be TRBD1 or TRBD2 (6 bases each). Germline CDR1 reads LNHDA; CDR2 reads SQIVND (reference sequence). The germline V and J ends were trimmed by 3 bases and 7 bases, with 12 bases remaining between them. The CDR3 is 14 amino acids. CDR3 bases: TGTGCCAGTAGTATCCGGGGGCGAGGCGGGGAGCTGTTTTTT. It codes for CASSIRGRGGELFF.

The rearrangement links TRBV21-1 to TRBJ2-7; the table's D call of TRBD1 was not tested on the DNA. TRBV21-1 is shown as a pseudogene. The length of the CDR3 is 14 residues. The CDR3 DNA reads TGTGCCAGCAGTCCAACAGGGGGTTTCGACGAGCAGTACTTC. Residues: CASSPTGGFDEQYF.

The chain has TRBV30 and TRBJ2-3; 12 nucleotides line up with TRBD1. V lost 5 bases, J lost 5 bases, and 8 bases stayed unmatched. Germline CDR1 reads GTSNPN; CDR2 reads SVGIG (reference sequence). The CDR3 totals 15 residues. CDR3 bases: TGTGCCTGGGTCTTGGGACAGGGGGCTGGAGATACGCAGTATTTT. Translating it yields CAWVLGQGAGDTQYF.

V usage is TRBV4-2 and J usage is TRBJ2-1, with 7 bases identical to TRBD2. The V gene's germline CDR1 is LGHNA and CDR2 YNFKEQ. CDR3 length: 13 amino acids. J gave up 6 bases and V 5 bases, and 4 bases lay outside the gene matches. The CDR3 protein is CASSIVAGNEQFF. The CDR3 coding sequence is TGTGCCAGCAGCATAGTAGCGGGCAATGAGCAGTTCTTC.

This clone appeared a single time. The chain uses TRBV9 and TRBJ1-1, with D unresolved. Trimming removed 0 bases from V and 5 bases from J, with 8 bases in between. CDR3 length equals 13 residues. In germline, CDR1 is SGDLS, CDR2 YYNGEE. The DNA for the CDR3 is TGTGCCAGCAGCGTAGAGAGGGAGACTGAAGCTTTCTTT. Its translation: CASSVERETEAFF. Variable domain in full (rest from reference TRBV9 and TRBJ1-1): DSGVTQTPKHLITATGQRVTLRCSPRSGDLSVYWYQQSLDQGLQFLIQYYNGEERAKGNILERFSAQQFPDLHSELNLSSLELGDSALYFCASSVERETEAFFGQGTRLTVV.

This chain links TRBV5-5 with TRBJ2-7, with D possibly matching TRBD1 (6 bases). Germline V gives CDR1 SGHKS, CDR2 YYEKEE (reference sequence). Trimming took 4 bases from V and 7 from J, leaving 21 bases between them. CDR3 length: 15 amino acids. CDR3: CASSETPGQSKEQYF. The CDR3 nucleotides read TGTGCCAGCAGCGAAACCCCGGGACAATCGAAAGAGCAGTACTTC.

V usage is TRBV19 and J usage is TRBJ1-1, with 10 bases aligning to TRBD1. The ends lost 5 bases at V and 1 base at J; junction bases unmatched: 7. The germline CDR1 and CDR2 sequences are LNHDA and SQIVND (reference sequence). This CDR3 region has 16 residues. CDR3 protein: CASSPRQGATNTEAFF. The CDR3 DNA follows: TGTGCCAGTAGTCCACGACAGGGGGCGACGAACACTGAAGCTTTCTTT.

The V gene is TRBV5-1, the J gene TRBJ2-1; 12 bases fit TRBD2. Per germline, CDR1 SGHRS and CDR2 YFSETQ. The CDR3 is 14 residues long. Trimming cost V 4 bases and J 8 bases; bases outside gene matches: 4. The CDR3 sequence is CASSVTSGGYEQFF. The CDR3 coding sequence is TGCGCCAGCAGCGTGACTAGCGGGGGTTATGAGCAGTTCTTC.

The chain is built from TRBV7-9 and TRBJ1-1; D unresolved. Germline values: CDR1 SEHNR, CDR2 FQNEAQ (reference sequence). V lost 2 bases to trimming and J lost 4 bases, with 11 bases between them. CDR3 length: 14 residues. CDR3 sequence reads: CASSLQAESTEAFF. The CDR3 DNA is TGTGCCAGCAGCTTACAGGCGGAGAGCACTGAAGCTTTCTTT.

The V call is TRBV11-2, the J call TRBJ2-2; 8 nucleotides agree with TRBD1. CDR1 is SGHAT and CDR2 is FQNNGV in the germline V gene. The CDR3 extends over 15 amino acids. The junction had 9 bases not matched to a gene; V was cut back by 5 bases and J by 7 bases. In DNA form, the CDR3 reads TGTGCCAGCAGCCCCACAGGGGGAGCTGGCGGGGAGCTGTTTTTT. Protein: CASSPTGGAGGELFF.